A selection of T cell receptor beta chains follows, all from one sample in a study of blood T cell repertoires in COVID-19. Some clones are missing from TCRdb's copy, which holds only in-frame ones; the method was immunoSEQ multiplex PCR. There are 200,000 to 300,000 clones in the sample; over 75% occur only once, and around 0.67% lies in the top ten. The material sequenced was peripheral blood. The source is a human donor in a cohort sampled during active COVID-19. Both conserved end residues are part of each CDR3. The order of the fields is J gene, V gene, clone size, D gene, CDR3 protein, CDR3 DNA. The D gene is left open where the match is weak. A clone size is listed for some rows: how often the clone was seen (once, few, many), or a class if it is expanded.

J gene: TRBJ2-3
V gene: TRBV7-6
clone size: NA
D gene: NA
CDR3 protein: CASSFAGNTDTQYF
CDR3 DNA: TGTGCCAGCAGCTTCGCAGGGAACACAGATACGCAGTATTTT

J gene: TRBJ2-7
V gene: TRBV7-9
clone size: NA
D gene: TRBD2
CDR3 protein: CASSPPGLAGVAPEQYF
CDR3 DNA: TGTGCCAGCAGCCCCCCGGGACTAGCGGGAGTAGCTCCCGAGCAGTACTTC

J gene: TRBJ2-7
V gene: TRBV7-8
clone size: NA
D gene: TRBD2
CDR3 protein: CASSSSTSEGSYEQYF
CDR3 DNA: TGTGCCAGCAGCTCCAGTACTAGCGAGGGGTCCTACGAGCAGTACTTC

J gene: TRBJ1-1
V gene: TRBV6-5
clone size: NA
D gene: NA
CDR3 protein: CASTKERAGVEAFF
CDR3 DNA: TGTGCCAGCACCAAAGAGCGGGCAGGAGTAGAAGCTTTCTTT

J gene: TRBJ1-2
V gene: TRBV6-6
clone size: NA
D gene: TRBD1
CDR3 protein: CASSRDREILYGYTF
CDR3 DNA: TGTGCCAGCAGTAGGGACAGGGAGATTCTCTATGGCTACACCTTC

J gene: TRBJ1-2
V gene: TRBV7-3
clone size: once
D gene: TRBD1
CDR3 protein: CASSETGKNGYTF
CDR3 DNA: TGTGCCAGCAGCGAGACAGGGAAGAATGGCTACACCTTC

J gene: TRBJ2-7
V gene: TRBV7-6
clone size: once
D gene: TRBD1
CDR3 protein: CASSLAGTGGSYEQYF
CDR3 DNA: TGTGCCAGCAGCTTAGCCGGGACAGGGGGCTCCTACGAGCAGTACTTC

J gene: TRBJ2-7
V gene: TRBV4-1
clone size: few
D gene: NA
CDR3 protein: CASSQTRSYEQYF
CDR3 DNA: TGCGCCAGCAGCCAAACTAGGTCCTATGAGCAGTACTTC

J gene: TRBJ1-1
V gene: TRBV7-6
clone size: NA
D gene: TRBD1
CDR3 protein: CASSSTPLTGLMNTEAFF
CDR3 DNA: TGTGCCAGCAGCTCGACCCCGCTGACAGGGCTGATGAACACTGAAGCTTTCTTT

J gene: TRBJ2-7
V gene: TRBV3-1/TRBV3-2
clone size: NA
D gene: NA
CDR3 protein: CASSLFSSDEQYF
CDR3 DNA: TGTGCCAGCAGCCTCTTTTCCTCGGACGAGCAGTACTTC

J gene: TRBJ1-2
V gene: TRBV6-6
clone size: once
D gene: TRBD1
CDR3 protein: CASSYFSPRGSGGYTF
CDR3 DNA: TGTGCCAGCAGTTACTTTAGCCCCAGGGGGAGCGGGGGCTACACCTTC

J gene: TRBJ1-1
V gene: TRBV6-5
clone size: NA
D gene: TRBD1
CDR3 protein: CASTDRDRNTEAFF
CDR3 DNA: TGTGCCAGCACCGACCGGGACAGGAACACTGAAGCTTTCTTT

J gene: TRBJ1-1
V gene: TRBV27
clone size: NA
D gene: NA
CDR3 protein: CASSSPDRNTEAFF
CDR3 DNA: TGTGCCAGCAGTTCCCCGGACAGGAACACTGAAGCTTTCTTT

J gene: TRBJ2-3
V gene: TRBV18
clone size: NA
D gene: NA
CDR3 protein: CASSRDLATDTQYF
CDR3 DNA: TGTGCCAGCTCAAGGGATCTAGCTACAGATACGCAGTATTTT

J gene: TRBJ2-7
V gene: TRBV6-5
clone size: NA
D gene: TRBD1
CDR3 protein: CARTPGQAYEQYF
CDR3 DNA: TGTGCCAGAACACCGGGACAGGCCTACGAGCAGTACTTC

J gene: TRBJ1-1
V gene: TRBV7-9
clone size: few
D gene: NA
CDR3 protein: CASSLSDRTEAFF
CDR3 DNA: TGTGCCAGCAGCTTAAGCGATAGAACTGAAGCTTTCTTT

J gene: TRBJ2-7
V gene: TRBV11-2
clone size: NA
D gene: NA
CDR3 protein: CASGWGEFYEQYF
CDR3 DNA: TGTGCCAGCGGATGGGGGGAGTTCTACGAGCAGTACTTC

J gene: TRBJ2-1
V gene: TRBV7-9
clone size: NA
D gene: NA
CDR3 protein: CASSLLNLGGNEQFF
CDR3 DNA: TGTGCCAGCAGCTTACTGAACCTGGGGGGCAATGAGCAGTTCTTC

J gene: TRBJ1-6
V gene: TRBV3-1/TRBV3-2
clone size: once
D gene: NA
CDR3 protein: CASSVLSHLSDSPSSPLHF
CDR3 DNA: TGTGCCAGCAGCGTTCTCAGCCACTTATCAGACTCCCCATCTTCACCCCTCCACTTT